This T cell receptor (beta chain) was captured in a study of control samples from healthy donors and cancer patients. The protocol was immunoSEQ multiplex PCR, while the TCRdb copy is restricted to in-frame clones and leaves out a portion. This sample yields 90,000 to 130,000 clones, of which about 80% are seen a single time; about 5.9% belongs to the top ten. CDR3 size: 13 residues. J lost 6 bases, V lost 6 bases, and 6 bases had no gene match. Germline assignment: CDR1 MNHEY and CDR2 SVGAGI. The clonotype comes from a man aged 18 to 29 in good health. The chain recombines TRBV6-5 with TRBJ2-7, with TRBD1 matching 9 bases. The sequenced sample consisted of blood. CDR3 bases: TGTGCCAGCAGCAGACAGGGGGTTGGCGAGCAGTACGTC. It translates to CASSRQGVGEQYV.